One sample yielded the 19 T cell receptor beta chains listed below, sequenced in a study of T-cell memory formation after mild COVID-19. One entry per CDR3 protein results from TCRdb running MiXCR on the 5' RACE reads. The sample has about 190,000 distinct CDR3 sequences, roughly 30% seen once; the top ten hold about an eighth. Sequenced sample: PBMCs or a T cell subset sorted from them (not recorded which). Every receptor here comes from an adult woman who had mild COVID-19 (a few samples of this study predate the infection). Cell type and time point are not known.

This clonotype was detected a few times. The chain couples TRBV12-3 or TRBV12-4 to TRBJ1-5, with 9 bases that match TRBD1. CDR3 length: 15 residues. V shed 6 bases and J 4 bases; nucleotides not matched to a gene: 7. In nucleotides, the CDR3 is TGTGCCAGCAGCGATACAGGGGGCCCAAATCAGCCCCAGCATTTT. Its translation is CASSDTGGPNQPQHF.

The chain links TRBV20-1 to TRBJ2-4, with 7 bases identical to TRBD1. Trimming cost V 0 bases and J 3 bases; bases outside gene matches: 5. This CDR3 has 15 amino acids. CDR1 DFQATT and CDR2 SNEGSKA come from the germline V gene (reference sequence). The CDR3 is CSARETGQFKNIQYF. In DNA form, the CDR3 reads TGCAGTGCTAGAGAGACGGGACAGTTCAAAAACATTCAGTACTTC.

The chain employs TRBV18 and TRBJ2-7; TRBD2 matches at 11 bases. CDR3 length: 17 residues. Germline assignment: CDR1 KGHSH and CDR2 LQKENI. Germline trimming cut 4 bases from V and 0 bases from J; bases unmatched to any gene: 8. DNA of the CDR3: TGTGCCAGCTCACAACAGAAAGGGACTAGCGGCTCCTACGAGCAGTACTTC. Residues: CASSQQKGTSGSYEQYF.

The J gene is TRBJ2-1, the V gene TRBV12-3 or TRBV12-4; 7 bases line up with TRBD2. The CDR3 loop spans 14 amino acids. Losses at the gene ends were 3 bases for V and 6 bases for J; bases not matched to a gene: 5. CDR3 coding DNA: TGTGCCAGCAGTTTTCCGGCGGGAGTCAATGAGCAGTTCTTC. The encoded protein is CASSFPAGVNEQFF.

This rearrangement joins TRBV12-3 or TRBV12-4 to TRBJ2-7, with 12 nucleotides matching TRBD2. The ends lost 5 bases at V and 6 bases at J; junction bases unmatched: 8. The CDR3 has 15 amino acids. The CDR3 DNA reads as TGTGCCAGCAGTCCCGGACTAGCGGGGTCCGCCGAGCAGTACTTC. The encoded protein is CASSPGLAGSAEQYF.

The chain uses TRBV24-1 and TRBJ2-2; TRBD1 matches at 7 bases. This CDR3 region has 17 residues. V shed 3 bases, J shed 0 bases, and the junction held 6 bases outside the gene matches. Germline CDR1 KGHDR, CDR2 SFDVKD. The CDR3 is CATSDPGQVANTGELFF. In DNA form, the CDR3 reads TGTGCCACCAGTGATCCTGGACAGGTCGCGAACACCGGGGAGCTGTTTTTT.

Only a few counts were recorded for this clonotype. V gene TRBV29-1 combines with J gene TRBJ2-7; D is possibly TRBD2 (6 bases). V lost 2 bases to trimming and J lost 6 bases, with 14 bases between them. The CDR3 loop spans 13 amino acids. The germline CDR1 and CDR2 sequences are SQVTM and ANQGSEA. CDR3 sequence: CSVERGTGFEQYF. CDR3 nucleotides: TGCAGCGTTGAACGAGGGACTGGGTTCGAGCAGTACTTC.

This clonotype was counted between two and nine times. The CDR3 coding sequence is TGTGCCACCAGTGATTGGGGACAGCAGAGTCATACGCAGTATTTT. It specifies CATSDWGQQSHTQYF. This rearrangement joins TRBV24-1 to TRBJ2-3; the match to TRBD1 covers 7 bases. The CDR3 is 15 amino acids. Germline V gene data show CDR1 as KGHDR and CDR2 as SFDVKD. Trimming cost V 2 bases and J 7 bases; bases outside gene matches: 8.

A few counts support this clonotype. The rearrangement joins TRBV6-5 to TRBJ2-1, with a possible D match to TRBD2 (6 bases). The length of the CDR3 is 15 residues. Germline CDR1 and CDR2: MNHEY and SVGAGI. Trimming cost V 2 bases and J 0 bases, with 8 bases left between them. CDR3 sequence reads: CASSYRENSYNEQFF. CDR3 DNA sequence: TGTGCCAGCAGTTACCGGGAGAACTCCTACAATGAGCAGTTCTTC.

The CDR3 DNA sequence: TGTGCCAGCAGTTACCCAGGGACGGAACTCTCGGGTGGGGCCAACGTCCTGACTTTC. Translating gives CASSYPGTELSGGANVLTF. The V call is TRBV6-6, the J call TRBJ2-6; D assignment may be TRBD1 or TRBD2 (5 bases each). Germline lookup yields CDR1 MNHNY and CDR2 SVGAGI (reference sequence). The V end lost 2 bases, the J end lost 3 bases, and 20 bases lay between the germline ends. CDR3 size: 19 residues.

A few counts support this clonotype. V is TRBV29-1 and J is TRBJ2-3, with D tentatively TRBD2 (6 bases). The CDR3 extends over 14 amino acids. With 2 bases removed from V and 3 bases from J, the gap between germline ends came to 12 bases. The germline V gene encodes CDR1 SQVTM and CDR2 ANQGSEA. The CDR3 region has the DNA TGCAGCGTTGAACCGGGACTCCATACAGATACGCAGTATTTT. Its translation: CSVEPGLHTDTQYF.

The gene calls are TRBV4-1 and TRBJ2-3, with 11 nucleotides matching TRBD2. Trimming at V came to 1 base and at J to 6 bases, leaving 3 bases not matched to a gene. The CDR3 spans 15 residues. Germline loops: CDR1 MGHRA, CDR2 YSYEKL. The DNA of the CDR3 is TGCGCCAGCAGCCAAGGTAGCGGGGGGGGCGATACGCAGTATTTT. Translation: CASSQGSGGGDTQYF.

The chain couples TRBV10-3 to TRBJ2-7; D may be TRBD2 (5 bases). This CDR3 has 17 amino acids. Germline V gene data show CDR1 as ENHRY and CDR2 as SYGVKD. V dropped 3 bases and J dropped 0 bases, with 18 bases sitting between them. CDR3 bases: TGTGCCATCAGTGAACCGCGAGGGTTTCCAAGCTCCTACGAGCAGTACTTC. Amino acids: CAISEPRGFPSSYEQYF.

In its sample, this clonotype was seen a few times. The V gene is TRBV6-1, the J gene TRBJ2-3, with TRBD1 matching 10 bases. Germline V lookup: CDR1 MNHNS, CDR2 SASEGT. The CDR3 runs to 14 residues. V shed 8 bases, J shed 9 bases, and the junction held 11 bases outside the gene matches. In DNA, the CDR3 is TGTGCCAGCGTAAGGGACAGGGGCCCTGAGACGCAGTATTTT. Its translation: CASVRDRGPETQYF.

The genes are TRBV7-3 and TRBJ2-7, with 8 bases fitting TRBD2. Losses at the gene ends were 5 bases for V and 2 bases for J; bases not matched to a gene: 11. From germline, CDR1 is SGHTA and CDR2 FQGTGA. The CDR3 length is 16 residues. CDR3 coding DNA: TGTGCCAGCAGCCCGATAGCGGGATCGATGCCCTACGAGCAGTACTTC. Residues: CASSPIAGSMPYEQYF.

The chain uses TRBV7-6 and TRBJ2-5; 7 bases are shared with TRBD2. After removal of 1 base from V and 0 bases from J, the junction contained 5 bases not matched to a gene. This CDR3 is 16 amino acids long. Per the germline V gene, CDR1 is SGHVS and CDR2 is FNYEAQ. CDR3 nucleotides: TGTGCCAGCAGCTTAGGGGCGGGGGAGTACCAAGAGACCCAGTACTTC. Translated, it gives CASSLGAGEYQETQYF.

CDR3 in amino acids: CASSVSDWTYQETQYF. CDR3 sequence (DNA): TGCGCCAGCAGTGTCTCAGACTGGACATACCAAGAGACCCAGTACTTC. This chain connects TRBV5-1 to TRBJ2-5, with D maybe TRBD1 (5 bases). Germline V gives CDR1 SGHRS, CDR2 YFSETQ. The CDR3 contains 16 residues. The V gene lost 5 bases and the J gene lost 0 bases, with 17 bases spanning the gap.

The V and J genes are TRBV29-1 and TRBJ2-1, with unresolved D. CDR3 length equals 11 residues. V lost 3 bases and J lost 4, with 4 bases in between. The germline gives CDR1 SQVTM, CDR2 ANQGSEA. CDR3 DNA: TGCAGCGTTGACCATTACAATGAGCAGTTCTTC. Its protein product is CSVDHYNEQFF.

The genes are TRBV15 and TRBJ2-2, with D perhaps matching TRBD1 or TRBD2 (5 bases each). The CDR3 is 21 residues long. Germline values: CDR1 LNHNV, CDR2 YYDKDF (reference sequence). V was pared by 1 base and J by 5 bases, with 29 bases between. The chain's CDR3 is CATSRVPPGSTGRVETGELFF. The CDR3 DNA reads TGTGCCACCAGCAGAGTTCCCCCGGGATCTACGGGCAGGGTAGAAACCGGGGAGCTGTTTTTT.